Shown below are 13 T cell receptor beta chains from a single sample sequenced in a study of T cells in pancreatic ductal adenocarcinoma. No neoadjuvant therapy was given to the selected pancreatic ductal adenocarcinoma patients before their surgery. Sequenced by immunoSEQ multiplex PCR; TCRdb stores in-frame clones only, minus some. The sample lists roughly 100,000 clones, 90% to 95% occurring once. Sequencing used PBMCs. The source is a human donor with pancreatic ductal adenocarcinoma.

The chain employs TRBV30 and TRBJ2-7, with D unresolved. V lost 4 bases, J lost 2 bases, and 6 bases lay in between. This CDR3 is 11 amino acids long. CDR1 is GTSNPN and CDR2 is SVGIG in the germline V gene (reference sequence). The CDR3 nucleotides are TGTGCCTGGACAGGAACCTACGAGCAGTACTTC. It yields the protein CAWTGTYEQYF. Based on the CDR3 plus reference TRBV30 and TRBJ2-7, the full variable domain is SQTIHQWPATLVQPVGSPLSLECTVEGTSNPNLYWYRQAAGRGLQLLFYSVGIGQISSEVPQNLSASRPQDRQFILSSKKLLLSDSGFYLCAWTGTYEQYFGPGTRLTVT.

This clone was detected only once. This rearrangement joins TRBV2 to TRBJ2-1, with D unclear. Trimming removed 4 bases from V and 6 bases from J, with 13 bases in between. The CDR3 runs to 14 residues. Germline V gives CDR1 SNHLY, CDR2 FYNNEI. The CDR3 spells CASSVTHVVNEQFF. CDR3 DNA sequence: TGTGCCAGCAGTGTAACTCATGTGGTCAATGAGCAGTTCTTC.

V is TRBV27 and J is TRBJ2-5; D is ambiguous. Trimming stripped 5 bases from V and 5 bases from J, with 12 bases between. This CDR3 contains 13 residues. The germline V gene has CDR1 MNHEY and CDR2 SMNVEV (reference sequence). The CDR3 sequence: CASSLGFSETQYF. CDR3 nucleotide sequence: TGTGCCAGCAGTCTGGGCTTTTCTGAGACCCAGTACTTC.

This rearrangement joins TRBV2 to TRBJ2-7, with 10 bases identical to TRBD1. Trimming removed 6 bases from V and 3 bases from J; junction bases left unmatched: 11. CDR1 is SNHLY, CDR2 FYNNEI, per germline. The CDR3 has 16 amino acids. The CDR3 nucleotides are TGTGCCAGCAGGGCGACCCCGACAGGGGGCAGCTACGAGCAGTACTTC. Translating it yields CASRATPTGGSYEQYF. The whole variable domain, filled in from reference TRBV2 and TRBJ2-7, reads EPEVTQTPSHQVTQMGQEVILRCVPISNHLYFYWYRQILGQKVEFLVSFYNNEISEKSEIFDDQFSVERPDGSNFTLKIRSTKLEDSAMYFCASRATPTGGSYEQYFGPGTRLTVT.

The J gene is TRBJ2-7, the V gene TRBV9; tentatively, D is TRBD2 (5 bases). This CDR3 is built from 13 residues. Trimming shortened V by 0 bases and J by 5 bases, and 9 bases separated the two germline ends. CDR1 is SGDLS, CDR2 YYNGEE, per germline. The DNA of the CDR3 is TGTGCCAGCAGCGTAGGCTTGGAGGACGAGCAGTACTTC. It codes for CASSVGLEDEQYF.

The CDR3 here is CSARDRGLAFF. CDR3 DNA: TGCAGTGCTAGAGACAGGGGCTTGGCTTTCTTT. The rearrangement uses TRBV20-1 and TRBJ1-1; a possible D gene is TRBD1 (6 bases). The CDR3 length is 11 residues. V lost 0 bases and J lost 11, with 10 bases in between. In germline, CDR1 is DFQATT, CDR2 SNEGSKA (reference sequence).

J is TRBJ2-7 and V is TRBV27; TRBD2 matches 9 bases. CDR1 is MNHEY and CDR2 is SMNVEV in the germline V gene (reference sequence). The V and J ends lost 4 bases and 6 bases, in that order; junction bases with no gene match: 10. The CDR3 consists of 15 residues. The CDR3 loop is CASSYGAGGGGEQYF. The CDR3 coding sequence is TGTGCCAGCAGTTACGGGGCGGGAGGGGGAGGCGAGCAGTACTTC.

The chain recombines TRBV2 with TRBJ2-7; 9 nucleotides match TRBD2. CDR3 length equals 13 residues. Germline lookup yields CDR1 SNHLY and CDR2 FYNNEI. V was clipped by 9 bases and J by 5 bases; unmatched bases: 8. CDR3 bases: TGTGCCAGTGGTGAGCGGGAGGTTAACGAGCAGTACTTC. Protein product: CASGEREVNEQYF.

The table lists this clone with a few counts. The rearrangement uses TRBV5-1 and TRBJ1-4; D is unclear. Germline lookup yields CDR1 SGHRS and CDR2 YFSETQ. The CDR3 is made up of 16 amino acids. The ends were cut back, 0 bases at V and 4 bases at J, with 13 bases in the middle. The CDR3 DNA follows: TGCGCCAGCAGCTTGGGAACGGGTAGTGGTAATGAAAAACTGTTTTTT. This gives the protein CASSLGTGSGNEKLFF.

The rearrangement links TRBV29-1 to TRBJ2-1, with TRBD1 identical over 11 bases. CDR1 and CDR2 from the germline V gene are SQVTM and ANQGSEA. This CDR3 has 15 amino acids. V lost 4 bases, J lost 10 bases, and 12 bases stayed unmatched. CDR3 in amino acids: CSVAGTGGVGGEQFF. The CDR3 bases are TGCAGCGTTGCCGGGACAGGGGGAGTGGGGGGCGAGCAGTTCTTC.

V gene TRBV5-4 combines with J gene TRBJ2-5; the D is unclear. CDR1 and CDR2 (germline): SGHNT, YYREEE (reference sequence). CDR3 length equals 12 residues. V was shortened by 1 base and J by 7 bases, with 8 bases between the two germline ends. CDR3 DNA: TGTGCCAGCAGCTTGCTAGATGGGACCCAGTACTTC. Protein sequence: CASSLLDGTQYF.

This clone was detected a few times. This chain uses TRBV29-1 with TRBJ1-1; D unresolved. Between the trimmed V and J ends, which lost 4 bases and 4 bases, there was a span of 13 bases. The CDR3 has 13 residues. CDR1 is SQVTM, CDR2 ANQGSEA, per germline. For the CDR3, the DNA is TGCAGCGTTGGTATACGCCAGGCCACTGAAGCTTTCTTT. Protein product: CSVGIRQATEAFF. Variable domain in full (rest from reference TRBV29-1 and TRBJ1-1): SAVISQKPSRDICQRGTSLTIQCQVDSQVTMMFWYRQQPGQSLTLIATANQGSEATYESGFVIDKFPISRPNLTFSTLTVSNMSPEDSSIYLCSVGIRQATEAFFGQGTRLTVV.

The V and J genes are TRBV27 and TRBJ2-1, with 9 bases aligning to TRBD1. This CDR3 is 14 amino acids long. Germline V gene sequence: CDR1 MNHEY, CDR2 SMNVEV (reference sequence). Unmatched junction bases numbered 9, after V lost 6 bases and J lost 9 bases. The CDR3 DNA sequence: TGTGCCAGCAGGAGGACAGGGGCTCAGGTTGAGCAGTTCTTC. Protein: CASRRTGAQVEQFF.